Each of the 7 T cell receptor beta chains below was sequenced from the same sample in a study of blood T cell repertoires in COVID-19. Profiling relied on immunoSEQ multiplex PCR, and the TCRdb table lists in-frame clones only, not all of them. The sample consists of some 140,000 clones, around 80% of them appearing once. Sequencing was performed on peripheral blood. The receptors shown here come from a man aged 55 to 70 with acute or convalescent COVID-19.

The chain carries TRBV19 and TRBJ1-1, with a weak D call TRBD1 (5 bases). Per the germline V gene, CDR1 is LNHDA and CDR2 is SQIVND (reference sequence). The CDR3 is 14 amino acids. V gave up 3 bases and J gave up 0 bases, with 8 bases separating them. Here the CDR3 DNA reads TGTGCCAGTAGTATCCGACAGATGAACACTGAAGCTTTCTTT. Translated: CASSIRQMNTEAFF.

The sample holds a few counts of this clone. The V call is TRBV19, the J call TRBJ2-5; 9 nucleotides match TRBD1. The CDR3 spans 13 residues. Germline trimming cut 8 bases from V and 2 bases from J; bases unmatched to any gene: 3. The V gene's germline CDR1 is LNHDA and CDR2 SQIVND (reference sequence). The chain's CDR3 is CASGQGRQETQYF. The CDR3 bases are TGTGCCAGTGGACAGGGGAGGCAAGAGACCCAGTACTTC.

The J gene is TRBJ2-2, the V gene TRBV11-2, with D unclear. V lost 0 bases to trimming and J lost 3 bases, with 5 bases between them. The CDR3 has 14 amino acids. In germline, CDR1 is SGHAT, CDR2 FQNNGV. The CDR3 nucleotides are TGTGCCAGCAGCTTAGATTATTACACCGGGGAGCTGTTTTTT. Amino acid sequence: CASSLDYYTGELFF. The whole variable domain, filled in from reference TRBV11-2 and TRBJ2-2, reads EAGVAQSPRYKIIEKRQSVAFWCNPISGHATLYWYQQILGQGPKLLIQFQNNGVVDDSQLPKDRFSAERLKGVDSTLKIQPAKLEDSAVYLCASSLDYYTGELFFGEGSRLTVL.

V is TRBV3-1 (or the pseudogene TRBV3-2) and J is TRBJ2-3; D perhaps matches TRBD2 (5 bases). Germline assignment: CDR1 LGHDT and CDR2 YNNKEL (reference sequence). The CDR3 totals 14 residues. Trimming took 8 bases from V and 5 from J, leaving 17 bases between them. The CDR3 is CASDPGMGIDTQYF. CDR3 in DNA: TGTGCCAGCGACCCCGGGATGGGGATAGATACGCAGTATTTT.

This chain joins TRBV11-2 and TRBJ1-1; a possible D gene is TRBD1 (6 bases). The V gene lost 5 bases and the J gene lost 1 base, with 14 bases spanning the gap. CDR3 length: 15 amino acids. Per germline, CDR1 SGHAT and CDR2 FQNNGV. In DNA, the CDR3 is TGTGCCAGCAGCCGCACTGGACAGCAGAACACTGAAGCTTTCTTT. Protein product: CASSRTGQQNTEAFF.

J is TRBJ1-2 and V is TRBV19, with D tentatively TRBD1 (5 bases). CDR3 length equals 16 residues. Germline V gene sequence: CDR1 LNHDA, CDR2 SQIVND (reference sequence). Trimming stripped 5 bases from V and 4 bases from J, with 20 bases between. Written as DNA, the CDR3 is TGTGCCAGTAGTCCCGACGGAGGGGCGCCGGGCTATGGCTACACCTTC. It yields the protein CASSPDGGAPGYGYTF.

This clone was picked up many times. The same CDR3 also results from other DNA sequences found in this sample. This chain connects TRBV27 to TRBJ1-6; TRBD1 aligns across 8 bases. Germline V lookup: CDR1 MNHEY, CDR2 SMNVEV (reference sequence). The CDR3 is made up of 14 amino acids. V lost 2 bases and J lost 7; bases outside the gene matches: 1. The CDR3 is CASSLRQGNSPLHF. In DNA form, the CDR3 reads TGTGCCAGCAGTTTACGACAGGGGAATTCACCCCTCCACTTT.